This TCR beta chain was sequenced for a study of blood T cell repertoires in COVID-19. Across the study: Samples representing acute and convalescent COVID-19 were sourced from the United States, Italy and Spain.

Sequenced by immunoSEQ multiplex PCR; TCRdb stores in-frame clones only, minus some. The sample has around 330,000 clones, about 85% seen once. CDR1 MNHEY and CDR2 SVGAGI come from the germline V gene. The CDR3 consists of 13 residues. Trimming took 6 bases from V and 7 from J; bases not matched to a gene: 7. The source of this sequence is a woman in her thirties who had been exposed to COVID-19. Sequences were obtained from PBMCs or T cells enriched from blood (not recorded which). The chain is built from TRBV6-5 and TRBJ2-7; 9 bases line up with TRBD1. CDR3 coding DNA: TGTGCCAGCAGCAACAGGGGACAGGGTGAGCAGTACTTC. Translation gives CASSNRGQGEQYF.